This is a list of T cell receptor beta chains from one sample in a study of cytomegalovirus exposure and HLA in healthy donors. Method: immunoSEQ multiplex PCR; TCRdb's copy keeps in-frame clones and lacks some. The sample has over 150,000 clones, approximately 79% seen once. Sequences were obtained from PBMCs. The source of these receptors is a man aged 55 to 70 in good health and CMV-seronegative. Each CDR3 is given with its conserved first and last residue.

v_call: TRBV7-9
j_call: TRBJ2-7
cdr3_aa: CASSRASSGLYEQYF

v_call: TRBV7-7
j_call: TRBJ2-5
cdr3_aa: CASSSSGGLPETQYF

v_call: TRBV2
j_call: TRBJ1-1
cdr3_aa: CASNVRGPVGEAFF

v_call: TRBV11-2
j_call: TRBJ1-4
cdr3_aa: CASSLNQDRTIF

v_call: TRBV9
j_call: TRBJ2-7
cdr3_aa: CASSVGPSGGADSYEQYF

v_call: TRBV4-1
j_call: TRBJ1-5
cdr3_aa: CASSQTENTGAWEPQHF

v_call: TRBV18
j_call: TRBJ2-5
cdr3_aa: CASCRDYQETQYF

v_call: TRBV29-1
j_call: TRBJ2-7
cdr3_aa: CSVEARGGNYEQYF

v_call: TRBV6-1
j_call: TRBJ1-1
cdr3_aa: CASSPRMNTEAFF

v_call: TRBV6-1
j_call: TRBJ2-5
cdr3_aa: CASSEYGGAEETQYF

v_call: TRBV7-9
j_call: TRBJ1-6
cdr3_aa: CASSLGQASPLHF

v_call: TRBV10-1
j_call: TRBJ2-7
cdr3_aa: CASSAETGSYEQYF

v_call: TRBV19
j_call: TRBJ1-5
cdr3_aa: CASSIFGTANQPQHF

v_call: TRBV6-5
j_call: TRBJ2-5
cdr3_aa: CASSPRGLAGETQYF

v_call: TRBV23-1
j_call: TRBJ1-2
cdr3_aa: CASSRAETEIANYGYTF

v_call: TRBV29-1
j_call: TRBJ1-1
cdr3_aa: CSVGQVMNTEAFF

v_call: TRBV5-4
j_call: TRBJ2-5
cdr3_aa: CASRKGLAGEQETQYF

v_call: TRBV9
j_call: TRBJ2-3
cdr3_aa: CASTRQEDTQYF

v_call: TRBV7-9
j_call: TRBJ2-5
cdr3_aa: CASIRGEGETQYF

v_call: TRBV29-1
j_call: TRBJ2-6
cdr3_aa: CSVEDLRSNSGANVLTF

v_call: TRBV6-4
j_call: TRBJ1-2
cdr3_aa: CASSPGTGVGYGYTF

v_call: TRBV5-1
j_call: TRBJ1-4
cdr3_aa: CASSLEASGRVKPFF

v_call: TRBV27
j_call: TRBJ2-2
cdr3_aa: CASSLLTGGINTGELFF

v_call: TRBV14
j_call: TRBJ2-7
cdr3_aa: CASSPTPSYEQYF

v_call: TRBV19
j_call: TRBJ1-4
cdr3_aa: CASSTQGQQNEKLFF

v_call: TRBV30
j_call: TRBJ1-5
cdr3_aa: CAWSVRVERQPQHF

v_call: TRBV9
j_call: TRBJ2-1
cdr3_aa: CASSGLGQGFYNEQFF

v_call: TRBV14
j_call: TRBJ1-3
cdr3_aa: CASSQGPGTGGRNSGNTIYF